The clone carrying this T cell receptor (beta chain) occurred once. The time point is: pretreatment peripheral blood. The germline gives CDR1 SGDLS, CDR2 YYNGEE. The V gene lost 0 bases and the J gene lost 5 bases, with 13 bases spanning the gap. CDR3 size: 15 residues. The protocol was immunoSEQ multiplex PCR, while the TCRdb copy is restricted to in-frame clones and leaves out a portion. The sample has 45,000 to 60,000 clones; approximately 85% are singletons. The sample is drawn from a study of PD-L1 blockade in urothelial cancer. As for the study in general: Of under 30 patients, around 25 were males with bladder-origin urothelial cancer. Each patient had 0 to 3 earlier chemotherapy regimens.

The sequence was collected from a man aged 50 to 60 with urothelial cancer. This chain joins TRBV9 and TRBJ2-3; perhaps TRBD2 as D (6 bases). The sequenced sample was PBMCs, obtained around atezolizumab (anti-PD-L1) treatment. The CDR3, as DNA: TGTGCCAGCAGCGTAGTAGCCGGGAGACAAGATACGCAGTATTTT. Amino acid sequence: CASSVVAGRQDTQYF.